A selection of T cell receptor beta chains follows, all from one sample in a study of identical twins. TCRdb reprocessed the 5' RACE reads via MiXCR and lists one record per CDR3 protein. This sample yields 650,000 to 800,000 distinct CDR3 sequences, of which about 9.4% are seen a single time; 0.75% to 1% belongs to the top ten. The same specimen was also included in a second study, on yellow fever vaccine responses in identical twins.

The sequencing sample was made of PBMCs. The source of these receptors is a woman in her late teens or twenties in good health. Both conserved end residues are part of each CDR3. A row's size may be missing; if present it is once, few, many or a size class.

CDR3aa,len,j_gene,abundance,v_gene
CASSLHHLQGSTDTQYF,17,TRBJ2-3,many,TRBV5-1
CAITRDRGQNTGELFF,16,TRBJ2-2,few,TRBV10-3
CSVIGQNYEQYF,12,TRBJ2-7,many,TRBV29-1
CASSLQTSTDTQYF,14,TRBJ2-3,many,TRBV5-4
CASSLAGDNEQFF,13,TRBJ2-1,many,TRBV7-9
CASSSPGTGDTGELFF,16,TRBJ2-2,.,TRBV12-3/TRBV12-4
CASSIRSPSGRGNEQFF,17,TRBJ2-1,many,TRBV27
CASSLFRDSPLHF,13,TRBJ1-6,many,TRBV5-1
CASSLGRRSTDTQYF,15,TRBJ2-3,many,TRBV12-3/TRBV12-4
CASSLRDRDTGELFF,15,TRBJ2-2,few,TRBV3-1
CASSQELAGSTDTQYF,16,TRBJ2-3,many,TRBV3-1
CASSLGPVAGGQETQYF,17,TRBJ2-5,few,TRBV12-3/TRBV12-4
CASSYPDSLEHEQYF,15,TRBJ2-7,few,TRBV6-5
CASSSSKASSGETQYF,16,TRBJ2-5,few,TRBV7-9
CASSPSKVQSSGANVLTF,18,TRBJ2-6,.,TRBV11-2
CSARELLDSAEAFF,14,TRBJ1-1,.,TRBV20-1
CASSTGRGRTGELFF,15,TRBJ2-2,.,TRBV5-8
CASSPQRTATTYEQYF,16,TRBJ2-7,few,TRBV9
CAIRKTSGGTDTQYF,15,TRBJ2-3,many,TRBV10-3
CSAPWLGSGGADTQYF,16,TRBJ2-3,few,TRBV20-1
CASSGQGAESAYEQYF,16,TRBJ2-7,many,TRBV2
CASARLAGGSLFQANVLTF,19,TRBJ2-6,.,TRBV5-1
CASSSVGSGTDTQYF,15,TRBJ2-3,few,TRBV7-8
CASSFKLAGGLTDTQYF,17,TRBJ2-3,few,TRBV11-2
CASSGNGAGELFF,13,TRBJ2-2,few,TRBV9
CSVTSGGSSYNEQFF,15,TRBJ2-1,many,TRBV29-1
CSVGLAGIYEQYF,13,TRBJ2-7,many,TRBV29-1
CSARETGGEKLFF,13,TRBJ1-4,.,TRBV20-1
CASSYRDPTEAFF,13,TRBJ1-1,few,TRBV3-1
CASSQSVSAYNEQFF,15,TRBJ2-1,few,TRBV4-3
CAWRPAQGRDRVGDTQYF,18,TRBJ2-3,.,TRBV30
CASTLSGYNEQFF,13,TRBJ2-1,few,TRBV28
CASSQEDGGIYEQYF,15,TRBJ2-7,.,TRBV4-2
CASSWRTERTDTQYF,15,TRBJ2-3,few,TRBV6-1
CASSLESSDEQYF,13,TRBJ2-7,.,TRBV5-1
CASERGSGANVLTF,14,TRBJ2-6,few,TRBV7-9
CASSYSEVVETQYF,14,TRBJ2-5,many,TRBV6-2/TRBV6-3
CSVEGRQGGYEQFF,14,TRBJ2-1,few,TRBV29-1
CATSDLPGPVGEDTQYF,17,TRBJ2-3,few,TRBV24-1
CASSLMGFHEQYF,13,TRBJ2-7,many,TRBV7-2
CASSSRTGGRVDYEQYF,17,TRBJ2-7,.,TRBV6-2/TRBV6-3
CASSLAGGHPRNIQYF,16,TRBJ2-4,many,TRBV7-9
CASSLRQGVYNEQFF,15,TRBJ2-1,few,TRBV7-9
CASSSQLGRTSYNEQFF,17,TRBJ2-1,few,TRBV7-8
CASRRDRGPDTQYF,14,TRBJ2-3,few,TRBV11-2
CAISVSGSSYNEQFF,15,TRBJ2-1,many,TRBV10-3
CASSLSQGALMNTEAFF,17,TRBJ1-1,many,TRBV27